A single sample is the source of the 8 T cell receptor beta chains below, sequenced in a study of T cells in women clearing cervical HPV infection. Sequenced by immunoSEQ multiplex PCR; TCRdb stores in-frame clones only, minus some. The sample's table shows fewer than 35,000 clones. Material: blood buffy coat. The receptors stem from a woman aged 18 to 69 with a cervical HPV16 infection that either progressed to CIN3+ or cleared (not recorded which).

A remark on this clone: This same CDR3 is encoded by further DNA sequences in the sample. The sequenced part of the CDR3 DNA is TGTGCCGGGCAGGGGAACACTGAA. It encodes CAGQGNTE. The CDR3, in full, reads CAGQGNTEAFF. The gene calls are TRBV30 and TRBJ1-1, with D possibly matching TRBD1 (5 bases). The read falls 3 residues short of the CDR3 end, and the missing part is taken from the germline J gene. Germline CDR1 and CDR2: GTSNPN and SVGIG (reference sequence). Trimming cost V 8 bases and J 1 base, with 8 bases left between them. The CDR3 has 11 residues.

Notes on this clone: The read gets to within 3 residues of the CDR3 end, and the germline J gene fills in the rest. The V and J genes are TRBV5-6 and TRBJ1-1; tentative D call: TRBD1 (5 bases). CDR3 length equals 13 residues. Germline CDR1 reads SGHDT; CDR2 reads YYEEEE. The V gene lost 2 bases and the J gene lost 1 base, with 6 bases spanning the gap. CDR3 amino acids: CASSFTGNTEAFF. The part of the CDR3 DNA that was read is TGTGCCAGCAGCTTCACAGGGAACACTGAA.

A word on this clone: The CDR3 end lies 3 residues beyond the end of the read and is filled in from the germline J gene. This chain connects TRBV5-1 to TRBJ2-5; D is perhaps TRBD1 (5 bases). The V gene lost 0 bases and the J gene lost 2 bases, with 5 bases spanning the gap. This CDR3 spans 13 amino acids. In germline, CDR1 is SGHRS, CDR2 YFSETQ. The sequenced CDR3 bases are TGCGCCAGCAGCTTGGGACAGCAAGAGACC. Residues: CASSLGQQET. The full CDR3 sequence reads CASSLGQQETQYF.

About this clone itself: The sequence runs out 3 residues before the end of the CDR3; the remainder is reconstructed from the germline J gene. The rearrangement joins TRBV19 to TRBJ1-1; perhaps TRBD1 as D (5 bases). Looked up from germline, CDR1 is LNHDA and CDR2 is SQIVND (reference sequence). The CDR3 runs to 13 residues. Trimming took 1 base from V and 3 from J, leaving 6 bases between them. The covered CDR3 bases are TGTGCCAGTAGTATAGCGGGGGACACTGAA. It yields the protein CASSIAGDTE. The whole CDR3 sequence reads CASSIAGDTEAFF.

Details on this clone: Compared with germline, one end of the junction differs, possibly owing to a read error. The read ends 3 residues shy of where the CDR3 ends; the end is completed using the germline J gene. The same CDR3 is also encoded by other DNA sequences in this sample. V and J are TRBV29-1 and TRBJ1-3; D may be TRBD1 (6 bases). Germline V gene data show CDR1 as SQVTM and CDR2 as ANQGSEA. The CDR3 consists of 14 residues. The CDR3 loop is CSVEGQVSGNTIYF. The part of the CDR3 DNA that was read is TGCAGCGTTGAAGGACAGGTCTCTGGAAACACA. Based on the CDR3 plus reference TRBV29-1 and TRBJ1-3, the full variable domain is SAVISQKPSRDICQRGTSLTIQCQVDSQVTMMFWYRQQPGQSLTLIATANQGSEATYESGFVIDKFPISRPNLTFSTLTVSNMSPEDSSIYLCSVEGQVSGNTIYFGEGSWLTVV.

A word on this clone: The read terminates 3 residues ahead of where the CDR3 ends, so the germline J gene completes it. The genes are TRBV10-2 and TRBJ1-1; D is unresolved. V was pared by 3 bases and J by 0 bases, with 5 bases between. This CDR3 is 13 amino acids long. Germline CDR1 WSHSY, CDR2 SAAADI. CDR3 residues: CASSDSVNTEAFF. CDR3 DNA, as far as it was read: TGCGCCAGCAGTGATTCAGTGAACACTGAA.

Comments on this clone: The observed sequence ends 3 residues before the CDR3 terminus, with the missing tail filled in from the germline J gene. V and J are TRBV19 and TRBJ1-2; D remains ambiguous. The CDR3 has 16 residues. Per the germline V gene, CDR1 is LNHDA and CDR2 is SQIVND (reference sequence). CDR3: CASSTRTSGRAYDYTF. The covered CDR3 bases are TGTGCCAGTAGTACGCGGACTAGCGGGAGGGCCTACGAC.

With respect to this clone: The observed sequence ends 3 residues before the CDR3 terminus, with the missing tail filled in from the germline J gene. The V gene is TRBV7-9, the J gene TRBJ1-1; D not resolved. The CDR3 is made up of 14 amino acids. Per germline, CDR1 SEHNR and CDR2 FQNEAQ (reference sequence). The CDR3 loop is CASSFGPAPEKAFF. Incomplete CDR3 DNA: TGTGCCAGCAGCTTTGGGCCCGCGCCAGAAAAA. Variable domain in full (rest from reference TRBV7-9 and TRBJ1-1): DTGVSQNPRHKITKRGQNVTFRCDPISEHNRLYWYRQTLGQGPEFLTYFQNEAQLEKSRLLSDRFSAERPKGSFSTLEIQRTEQGDSAMYLCASSFGPAPEKAFFGQGTRLTVV.